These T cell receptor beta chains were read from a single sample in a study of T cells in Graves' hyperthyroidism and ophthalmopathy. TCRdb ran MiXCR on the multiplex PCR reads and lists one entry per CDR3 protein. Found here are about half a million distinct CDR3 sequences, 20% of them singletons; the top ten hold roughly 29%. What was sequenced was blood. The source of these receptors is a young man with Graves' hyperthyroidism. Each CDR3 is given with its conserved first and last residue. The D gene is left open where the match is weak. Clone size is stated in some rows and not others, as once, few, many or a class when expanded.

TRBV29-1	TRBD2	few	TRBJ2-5	TGCAGCGCCTCCCGGACTAGCGGAAAAGAGACCCAGTACTTC	CSASRTSGKETQYF
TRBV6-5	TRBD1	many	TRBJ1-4	TGTGCCAGCAGTTTCTCCGGGACAGATGAAAAACTGTTTTTT	CASSFSGTDEKLFF
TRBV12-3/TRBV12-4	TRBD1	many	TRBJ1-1	TGTGCCAGCAGTTGGGGACAGGGTGGGAACACTGAAGCTTTCTTT	CASSWGQGGNTEAFF
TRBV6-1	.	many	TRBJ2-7	TGTGCCAGCAGGCGAGCGGGCTACGAGCAGTACTTC	CASRRAGYEQYF
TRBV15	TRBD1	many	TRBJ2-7	TGTGCCACCAGCAGAGGGGACAGGAACTACGAGCAGTACTTC	CATSRGDRNYEQYF
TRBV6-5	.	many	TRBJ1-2	TGTGCCAGCAGTTACTCGACAGGCTACACCTTC	CASSYSTGYTF
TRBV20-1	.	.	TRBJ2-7	TGCAGTGCCCCCACTGGAGCCAGGGTCTACGAGCAGTACTTC	CSAPTGARVYEQYF
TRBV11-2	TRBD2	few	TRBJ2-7	TGTGCCAGTAGCATACAACCGGGACTAGCGGCCGAGCAGTACTTC	CASSIQPGLAAEQYF
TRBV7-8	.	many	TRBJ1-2	TGTGCCAGCAGCTTGACAGGACACGCAATCTATGGCTACACCTTC	CASSLTGHAIYGYTF
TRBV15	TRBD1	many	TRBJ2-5	TGTGCCACCAGCAGACCAGGACGGACAGGGGGCCGAGAGACCCAGTACTTC	CATSRPGRTGGRETQYF
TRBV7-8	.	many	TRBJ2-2	TGTGCCAGCAGCCCAAACACCGGGGAGCTGTTTTTT	CASSPNTGELFF
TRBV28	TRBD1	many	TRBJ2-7	TGTGCCAGCAGCTCAGGAAGACAGGGGAACTACGAGCAGTACTTC	CASSSGRQGNYEQYF
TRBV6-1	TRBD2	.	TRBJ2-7	TGTGCCAGCAGTGTATGGACGGCTAGCGGGGCCTACGAGCAGTACTTC	CASSVWTASGAYEQYF
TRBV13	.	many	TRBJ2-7	TGTGCCAGCAGCTTATCAGGGAAGTTCGAGCAGTACTTC	CASSLSGKFEQYF
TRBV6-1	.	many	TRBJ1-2	TGTGCCAGTCATCACAGGGTTGATGGCTACACCTTC	CASHHRVDGYTF
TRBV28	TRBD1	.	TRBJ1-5	TGTGCCAGCAGTTTAACCGGGACAGGGGTTACTGGCAATCAGCCCCAGCATTTT	CASSLTGTGVTGNQPQHF
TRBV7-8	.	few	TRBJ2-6	TGTGCCAGCAGCTTAGTGGGGGCCGGGGCCAACGTCCTGACTTTC	CASSLVGAGANVLTF
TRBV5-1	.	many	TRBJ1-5	TGCGCCAGCAGCTTGAACACGTCCAGGGATCGACATTCTAGCAATCAGCCCCAGCATTTT	CASSLNTSRDRHSSNQPQHF
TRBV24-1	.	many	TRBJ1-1	TGTGCCACCAGCCCTTTTCAGGGGAACACTGAAGCTTTCTTT	CATSPFQGNTEAFF
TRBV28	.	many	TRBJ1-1	TGTGCCAGCAACCCTGGGAGAACTGAAGCTTTCTTT	CASNPGRTEAFF
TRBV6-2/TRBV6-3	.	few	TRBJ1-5	TGTGCCAGCAGTTACGGGCACCTCAATCAGCCCCAGCATTTT	CASSYGHLNQPQHF
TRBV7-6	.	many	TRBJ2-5	TGTGCCAGCAGCTTAGCGTTACGGCAGATACAAGAGACCCAGTACTTC	CASSLALRQIQETQYF
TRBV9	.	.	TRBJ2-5	TGTGCCAGCAGCGTAGACACAATCCCGGAGACCCAGTACTTC	CASSVDTIPETQYF
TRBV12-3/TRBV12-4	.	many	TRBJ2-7	TGTGCCAGCAGTTCAGAGCCGGGACCCGGAACCTACGAGCAGTACTTC	CASSSEPGPGTYEQYF
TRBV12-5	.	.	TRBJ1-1	TGTGCTAGTGGTTTTGGTCGGTCCATGAACACTGAAGCTTTCTTT	CASGFGRSMNTEAFF
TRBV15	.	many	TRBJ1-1	TGTGCCACCAGCAGAGATAATGGGGTTAACACTGAAGCTTTCTTT	CATSRDNGVNTEAFF
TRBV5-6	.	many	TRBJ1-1	TGTGCCAGCAGCGCGGCCCGGTTTGAAGCTTTCTTT	CASSAARFEAFF
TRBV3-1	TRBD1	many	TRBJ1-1	TGTGCCAGCAGCCAACGGACAGGGCGCCTGAACACTGAAGCTTTCTTT	CASSQRTGRLNTEAFF
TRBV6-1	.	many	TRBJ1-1	TGTGCCAGCAGTCTTAAGACAAGCGGGACTGAAGCTTTCTTT	CASSLKTSGTEAFF
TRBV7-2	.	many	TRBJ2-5	TGTGCCAGCAGCTACCCGACGGGTATGGAGACCCAGTACTTC	CASSYPTGMETQYF
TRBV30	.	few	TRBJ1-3	TGTGCCTGGAGTGTAGTCTACGGGAACACCATATATTTT	CAWSVVYGNTIYF
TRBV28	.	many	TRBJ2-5	TGTGCCAGCAGTTTAAGAGCGGAAGCGAGGGAGACCCAGTACTTC	CASSLRAEARETQYF
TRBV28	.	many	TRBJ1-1	TGTGCCAGCAGTAACCATCAGGGCTGGAACACTGAAGCTTTCTTT	CASSNHQGWNTEAFF
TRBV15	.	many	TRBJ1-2	TGTGCCACCAGCAGAGATTTGCGGGTAGGGATCATCAACTATGGCTACACCTTC	CATSRDLRVGIINYGYTF
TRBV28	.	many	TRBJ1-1	TGTGCCAGCAGCGCATCGTGGATAACTGAAGCTTTCTTT	CASSASWITEAFF
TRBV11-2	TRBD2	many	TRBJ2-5	TGTGCCAGCAGCTTAGGCACTAGCGGTCAAGAGACCCAGTACTTC	CASSLGTSGQETQYF
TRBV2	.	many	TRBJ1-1	TGTGCCAGCAGTGAAGCGGGCAGGGGTAGTCCTGAAGCTTTCTTT	CASSEAGRGSPEAFF
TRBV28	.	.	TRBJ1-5	TGTGCCGGCGGGGGGCAGAGCAATCAGCCCCAGCATTTT	CAGGGQSNQPQHF
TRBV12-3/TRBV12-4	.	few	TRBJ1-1	TGTGCCAGCACTTCCCTCCGGGACGCAACACAGACTGAAGCTTTCTTT	CASTSLRDATQTEAFF
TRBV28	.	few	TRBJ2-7	TGTGCCAGCAGTTTCAGGGGACGGATCTACGAGCAGTACTTC	CASSFRGRIYEQYF
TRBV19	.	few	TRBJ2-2	TGTGCCACGGGGCGGAGGAACACCGGGGAGCTGTTTTTT	CATGRRNTGELFF
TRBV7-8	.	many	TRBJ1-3	TGTGCCAGCAGCTCAGACCCTACCACTGGAAACACCATATATTTT	CASSSDPTTGNTIYF
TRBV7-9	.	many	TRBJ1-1	TGTGCCAGCAGCAAAGCCCTGAACACTGAAGCTTTCTTT	CASSKALNTEAFF
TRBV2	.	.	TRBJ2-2	TGTGCCAGCAGTCCCCAAACGAGACACGGGGAGCTGTTTTTT	CASSPQTRHGELFF
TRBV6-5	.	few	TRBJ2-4	TGTGCCAGCAGTTCCCGGACCGAGTCCAAAAACATCAAGTACTTC	CASSSRTESKNIKYF
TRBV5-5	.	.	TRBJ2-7	TGTGCCAGCAGCTTGCAAATCAGCTCCTACGAGCAGTACTTC	CASSLQISSYEQYF
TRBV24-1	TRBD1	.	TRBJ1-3	TGTGCCACCAGTGAGCCCCCGGGACAGGGGGCCCATTGCTCTGGAAACACCATATATTTT	CATSEPPGQGAHCSGNTIYF
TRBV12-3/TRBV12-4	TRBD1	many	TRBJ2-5	TGTGCCAGCAGTTCGTCTGACAGGGAAGAGACCCAGTACTTC	CASSSSDREETQYF
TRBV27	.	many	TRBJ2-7	TGTGCCAGCAGCCCTGGACCTAGATCTCAGTACTTC	CASSPGPRSQYF
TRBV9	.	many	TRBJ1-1	TGTGCCAGCAGCGTTTCCAGGGACACTGAAGCTTTCTTT	CASSVSRDTEAFF
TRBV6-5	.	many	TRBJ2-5	TGTGCCAGCAGTTACTCGGACGGGTTGAATGCCCAGTACTTC	CASSYSDGLNAQYF
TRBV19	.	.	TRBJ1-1	TGTGCCAGTAGTCCCCTGGGGACACCGAACACTGAAGCTTTCTTT	CASSPLGTPNTEAFF
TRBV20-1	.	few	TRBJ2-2	TGCAGTGCCGCTCTGCCGGGGGCCGGGGAGCTGTTTTTT	CSAALPGAGELFF
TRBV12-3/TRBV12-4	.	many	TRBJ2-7	TGTGCCAGCAGTTTTGGGCTTACCTACGAGCAGTACTTC	CASSFGLTYEQYF
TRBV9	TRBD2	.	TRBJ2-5	TGTGCCAGCAGCGAACATACTAGCGGGGGAGAAGAGACCCAGTACTTC	CASSEHTSGGEETQYF